What follows describes a single TCR beta chain. The data derive from a study of T cells in Graves' hyperthyroidism and ophthalmopathy. Between the trimmed V and J ends, which lost 3 bases and 6 bases, there was a span of 7 bases. The V gene's germline CDR1 is LNHDA and CDR2 SQIVND (reference sequence). The CDR3 loop spans 12 amino acids. The TCR beta CDR3 regions underwent amplification using RNA transcripts as the source. The HTBI primer set was used in a first-round RT-PCR of the TCR CDR3. A single record per CDR3 protein comes from TCRdb applying MiXCR to the multiplex PCR reads. This table has around 520,000 distinct CDR3 sequences, 14% appearing once. Diagnostic assessment was based on clinical symptoms, serum thyroxine and TRAb, thyroid ultrasound and orbital computed tomography. Using approximately 10 ml of fresh peripheral blood, PBMCs were prepared.

Material: blood. This TCR was sampled from a young woman with Graves' hyperthyroidism. The genes are TRBV19 and TRBJ2-3; D not resolved. CDR3 nucleotides: TGTGCCAGTAGTATTCCGACGGATACGCAGTATTTT. This translates into CASSIPTDTQYF.